One and the same sample provided the 4 T cell receptor beta chains below, sequenced in a study of chemoradiotherapy in HPV16-positive cancers (dated 2022 in TCRdb). The library was made by the immunoSEQ multiplex PCR assay. As stored in TCRdb, this immuneACCESS dataset retains in-frame rearrangements with V and J assigned. A fraction of the clones does not appear; measured against another copy, unresolved V genes explain less than half of the discrepancy, and the remainder lacks a known reason. The sample data list more than 10,000 clones, and roughly 80% of these were observed just once. The ten top clones hold around 1.3% of the sample. This specimen was acquired from a patient who underwent chemoradiotherapy. Receptors originate from a human donor with HPV-associated anogenital cancer.

The rearrangement links TRBV7-6 to TRBJ2-3; unclear D gene. The ends were cut back, 4 bases at V and 1 base at J, with 9 bases in the middle. The length of the CDR3 is 14 residues. Germline V gene data show CDR1 as SGHVS and CDR2 as FNYEAQ. The CDR3, as DNA: TGTGCCAGCAGCTCCAGAGGCGGCACAGATACGCAGTATTTT. Protein: CASSSRGGTDTQYF.

A few counts support this clone. The rearrangement joins TRBV27 to TRBJ1-2, with 10 bases identical to TRBD1. Germline values: CDR1 MNHEY, CDR2 SMNVEV (reference sequence). The CDR3 spans 15 residues. With V trimmed by 2 bases and J by 8 bases, 8 bases remained unmatched. DNA of the CDR3: TGTGCCAGCAGTTTAGCGGGACAGGGGAGGAGAGGCTACACCTTC. Its protein is CASSLAGQGRRGYTF.

The chain employs TRBV7-6 and TRBJ2-7; either TRBD1 or TRBD2 may supply D (5 bases each). From germline, CDR1 is SGHVS and CDR2 FNYEAQ. V dropped 6 bases and J dropped 5 bases, with 17 bases sitting between them. This CDR3 comprises 14 residues. CDR3 residues: CASSWGTLGDEQYF. The CDR3 region has the DNA TGTGCCAGCAGTTGGGGTACTTTGGGGGACGAGCAGTACTTC.

The chain is built from TRBV5-4 and TRBJ2-7, with a possible D match to TRBD1 (6 bases). This CDR3 comprises 14 residues. Trimming left V 5 bases short and J 0 bases short, with 12 bases between. Germline lookup yields CDR1 SGHNT and CDR2 YYREEE (reference sequence). The DNA for the CDR3 is TGTGCCAGCAGGCGTAGGGGGAGCTCCTACGAGCAGTACTTC. As protein: CASRRRGSSYEQYF.